This T cell receptor (beta chain) came from a study of beta chain features in type 1 diabetes. General observations from the study: Moderate yet significant TCRB CDR3 shortening was seen in Type 1 diabetes patients in all four CD4+ subsets. For patients, the naive, central memory and Treg TCRB repertoires appeared more alike than for healthy donors.

TCRB transcripts that were expressed got sequenced, as all of the isolated RNA had been reverse transcribed. The method was immunoSEQ multiplex PCR; TCRdb's version includes in-frame clones alone and lacks a portion of them. The sample lists 300,000 to 400,000 clones; 9.6% were seen once. The CDR3 contains 15 residues. CDR1 is SNHLY, CDR2 FYNNEI, per germline. V lost 10 bases to trimming and J lost 0 bases; unmatched junction nucleotides: 7. This clone has a handful of counts. The antigen is undetermined. The clonotype originates from a man aged 25 to 40 with type 1 diabetes. The rearrangement links TRBV2 to TRBJ2-2; 8 nucleotides align to TRBD1. Input material: central memory CD4+ T cells from blood. The CDR3 region has the DNA TGTGCCATCAGGATGACAGGGGCGAACACCGGGGAGCTGTTTTTT. Translated: CAIRMTGANTGELFF.